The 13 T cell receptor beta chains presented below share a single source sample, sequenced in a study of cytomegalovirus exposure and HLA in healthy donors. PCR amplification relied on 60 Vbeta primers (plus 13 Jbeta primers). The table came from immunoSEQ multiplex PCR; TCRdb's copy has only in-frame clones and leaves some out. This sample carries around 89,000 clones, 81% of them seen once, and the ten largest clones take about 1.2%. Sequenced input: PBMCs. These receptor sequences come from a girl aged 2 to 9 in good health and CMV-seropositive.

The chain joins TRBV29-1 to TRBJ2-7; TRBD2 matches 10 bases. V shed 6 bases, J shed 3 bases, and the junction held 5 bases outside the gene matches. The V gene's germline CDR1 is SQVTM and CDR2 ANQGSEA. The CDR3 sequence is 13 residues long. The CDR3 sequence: CSVEVAGGYEQYF. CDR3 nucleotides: TGCAGCGTAGAGGTAGCGGGGGGCTACGAGCAGTACTTC.

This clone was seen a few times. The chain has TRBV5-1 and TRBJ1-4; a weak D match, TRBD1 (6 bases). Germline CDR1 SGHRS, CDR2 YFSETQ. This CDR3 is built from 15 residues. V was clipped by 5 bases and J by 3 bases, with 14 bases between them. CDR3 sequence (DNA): TGCGCCAGCAGATTCAACAGGGCGCCTAATGAAAAACTGTTTTTT. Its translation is CASRFNRAPNEKLFF.

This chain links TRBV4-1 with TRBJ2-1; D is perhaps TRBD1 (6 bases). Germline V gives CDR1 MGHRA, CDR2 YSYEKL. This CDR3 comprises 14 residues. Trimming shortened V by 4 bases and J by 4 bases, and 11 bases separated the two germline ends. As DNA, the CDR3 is TGCGCCAGCAGCCGTGGGGGCTCGTACAATGAGCAGTTCTTC. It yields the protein CASSRGGSYNEQFF.

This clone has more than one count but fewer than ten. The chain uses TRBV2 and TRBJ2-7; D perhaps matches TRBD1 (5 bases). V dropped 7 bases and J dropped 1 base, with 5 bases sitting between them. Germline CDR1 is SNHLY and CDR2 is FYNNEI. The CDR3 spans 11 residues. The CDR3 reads CASTGSYEQYF. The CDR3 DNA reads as TGTGCCAGCACAGGGTCCTACGAGCAGTACTTC.

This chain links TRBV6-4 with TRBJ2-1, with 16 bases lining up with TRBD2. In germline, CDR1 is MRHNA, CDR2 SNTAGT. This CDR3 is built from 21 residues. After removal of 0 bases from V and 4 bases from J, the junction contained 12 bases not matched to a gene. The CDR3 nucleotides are TGTGCCAGCAGTGACTCCATAAAGGGACTAGCGGGAGGGTTGGTATACAATGAGCAGTTCTTC. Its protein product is CASSDSIKGLAGGLVYNEQFF.

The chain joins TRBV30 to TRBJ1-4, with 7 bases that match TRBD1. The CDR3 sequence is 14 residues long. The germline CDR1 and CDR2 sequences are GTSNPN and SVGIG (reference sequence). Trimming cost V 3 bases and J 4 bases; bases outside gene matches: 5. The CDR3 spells CAWSAGQVNEKLFF. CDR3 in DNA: TGTGCCTGGAGCGCCGGACAGGTTAATGAAAAACTGTTTTTT. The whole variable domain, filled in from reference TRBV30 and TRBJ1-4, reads SQTIHQWPATLVQPVGSPLSLECTVEGTSNPNLYWYRQAAGRGLQLLFYSVGIGQISSEVPQNLSASRPQDRQFILSSKKLLLSDSGFYLCAWSAGQVNEKLFFGSGTQLSVL.

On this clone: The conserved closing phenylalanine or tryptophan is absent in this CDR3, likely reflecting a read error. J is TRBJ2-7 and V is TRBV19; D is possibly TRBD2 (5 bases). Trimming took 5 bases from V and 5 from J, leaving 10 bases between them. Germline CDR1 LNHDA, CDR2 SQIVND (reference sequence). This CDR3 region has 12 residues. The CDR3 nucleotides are TGTGCCAGTAGTCTGGGGAGCAACGAGCAGTACCTC. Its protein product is CASSLGSNEQYL.

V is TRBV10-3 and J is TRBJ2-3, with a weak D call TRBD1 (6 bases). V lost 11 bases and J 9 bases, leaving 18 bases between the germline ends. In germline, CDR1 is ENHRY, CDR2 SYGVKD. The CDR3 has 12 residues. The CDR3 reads CASGTGIETQYF. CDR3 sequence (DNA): TGTGCCTCCGGCACAGGGATAGAAACGCAGTATTTT.

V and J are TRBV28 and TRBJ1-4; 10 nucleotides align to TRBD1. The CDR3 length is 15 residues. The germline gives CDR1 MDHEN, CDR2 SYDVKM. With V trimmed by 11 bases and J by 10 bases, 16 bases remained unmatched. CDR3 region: CAGEARTGGGGKLFF. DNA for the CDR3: TGTGCCGGTGAAGCGAGGACAGGGGGAGGGGGAAAACTGTTTTTT.

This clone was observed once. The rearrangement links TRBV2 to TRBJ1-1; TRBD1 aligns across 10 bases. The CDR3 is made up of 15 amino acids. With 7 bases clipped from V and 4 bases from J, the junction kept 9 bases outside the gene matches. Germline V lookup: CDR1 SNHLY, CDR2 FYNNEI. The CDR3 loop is CASNFGQGGSTEAFF. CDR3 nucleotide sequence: TGTGCCAGCAACTTTGGACAGGGGGGAAGCACTGAAGCTTTCTTT.

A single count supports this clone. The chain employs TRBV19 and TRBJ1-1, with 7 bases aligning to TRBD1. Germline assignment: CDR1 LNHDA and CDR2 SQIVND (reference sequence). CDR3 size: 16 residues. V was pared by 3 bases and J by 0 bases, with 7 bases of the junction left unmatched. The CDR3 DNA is TGTGCCAGTAGTATGACAGGGTTCAGCATGAACACTGAAGCTTTCTTT. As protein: CASSMTGFSMNTEAFF.

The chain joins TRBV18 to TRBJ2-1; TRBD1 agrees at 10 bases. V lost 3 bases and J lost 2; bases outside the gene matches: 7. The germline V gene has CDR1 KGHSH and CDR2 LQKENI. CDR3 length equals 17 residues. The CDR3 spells CASSPAGTGDTYNEQFF. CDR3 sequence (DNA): TGTGCCAGCTCACCGGCCGGGACAGGGGACACCTACAATGAGCAGTTCTTC.

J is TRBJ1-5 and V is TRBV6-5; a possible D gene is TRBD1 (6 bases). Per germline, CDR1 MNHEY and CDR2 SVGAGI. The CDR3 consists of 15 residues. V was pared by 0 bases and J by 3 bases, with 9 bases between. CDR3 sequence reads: CASSYSWDNNQPQHF. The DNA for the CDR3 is TGTGCCAGCAGTTACTCTTGGGACAACAATCAGCCCCAGCATTTT.